A single sample gave rise to the 16 T cell receptor beta chains below, sequenced in a study of blood T cell repertoires in COVID-19. The assay was immunoSEQ multiplex PCR, and TCRdb's table has in-frame clones only and misses some. The data show fewer than 350,000 clones, with 80% to 95% seen just once and about 6.8% held by the top ten. The sequenced sample consisted of peripheral blood. These receptors came from a woman aged 25 to 45 with COVID-19, enrolled during active disease.

The V and J genes are TRBV2 and TRBJ2-3; D is possibly TRBD1 (7 bases). Per the germline V gene, CDR1 is SNHLY and CDR2 is FYNNEI. V was clipped by 3 bases and J by 6 bases, with 25 bases between them. There are 18 residues in the CDR3. In DNA form, the CDR3 reads TGTGCCAGCAGTGATCTTCGTTCGGGCAGGGGGGCTTTGGATACGCAGTATTTT. It yields the protein CASSDLRSGRGALDTQYF.

The J gene is TRBJ2-1, the V gene TRBV11-2, with TRBD1 matching over 7 bases. Germline loops: CDR1 SGHAT, CDR2 FQNNGV. The length of the CDR3 is 16 residues. The ends lost 1 base at V and 2 bases at J; junction bases unmatched: 5. The CDR3 here is CASSLVQGPPYNEQFF. CDR3 bases: TGTGCCAGCAGCTTAGTACAGGGGCCTCCCTACAATGAGCAGTTCTTC.

V gene TRBV30 combines with J gene TRBJ2-7, with no clear D. Germline V CDR1 and CDR2: GTSNPN, SVGIG (reference sequence). Trimming stripped 3 bases from V and 3 bases from J, with 9 bases between. The CDR3 totals 12 residues. The CDR3 here is CAWSQQSYEQYF. CDR3 coding DNA: TGTGCCTGGAGCCAACAGAGCTACGAGCAGTACTTC. Supplemented by reference TRBV30 and TRBJ2-7, the full variable domain reads SQTIHQWPATLVQPVGSPLSLECTVEGTSNPNLYWYRQAAGRGLQLLFYSVGIGQISSEVPQNLSASRPQDRQFILSSKKLLLSDSGFYLCAWSQQSYEQYFGPGTRLTVT.

This rearrangement joins TRBV28 to TRBJ1-1; TRBD1 aligns across 8 bases. J was trimmed by 1 base and V by 6 bases; bases with no gene match: 7. Germline-derived CDR1 and CDR2 are MDHEN and SYDVKM. The CDR3 covers 15 residues. Written as DNA, the CDR3 is TGTGCCAGCAGCCGAGACAGGGGCACGAACACTGAAGCTTTCTTT. Translated: CASSRDRGTNTEAFF.

This rearrangement joins TRBV7-9 to TRBJ1-5; TRBD1 matches 11 bases. The CDR3 covers 16 residues. Germline V gene sequence: CDR1 SEHNR, CDR2 FQNEAQ (reference sequence). The V gene end was trimmed by 5 bases and the J gene end by 3 bases; junction bases not matched to a gene: 6. DNA of the CDR3: TGTGCCAGCAGCCTAGGACAGGGGGCGTTCAATCAGCCCCAGCATTTT. Translating gives CASSLGQGAFNQPQHF.

The chain uses TRBV7-9 and TRBJ2-7, with a weak D call TRBD1 (6 bases). Between the trimmed V and J ends, which lost 7 bases and 0 bases, there was a span of 10 bases. The CDR3 sequence is 13 residues long. Germline V gene data show CDR1 as SEHNR and CDR2 as FQNEAQ (reference sequence). This CDR3 reads CASMGASSYEQYF. CDR3 in DNA: TGTGCCAGCATGGGGGCCAGCTCCTACGAGCAGTACTTC.

J is TRBJ2-7 and V is TRBV19; a weak D match, TRBD1 (6 bases). V lost 3 bases, J lost 6 bases, and 12 bases lay in between. Germline lookup yields CDR1 LNHDA and CDR2 SQIVND (reference sequence). The CDR3 spans 13 residues. CDR3 bases: TGTGCCAGTAGTATCCCCAGCAGGGGCGAGCAGTACTTC. Protein sequence: CASSIPSRGEQYF. Drawing the rest from reference TRBV19 and TRBJ2-7, the complete variable domain is DGGITQSPKYLFRKEGQNVTLSCEQNLNHDAMYWYRQDPGQGLRLIYYSQIVNDFQKGDIAEGYSVSREKKESFPLTVTSAQKNPTAFYLCASSIPSRGEQYFGPGTRLTVT.

V usage is TRBV5-1 and J usage is TRBJ2-3, with TRBD2 matching 8 bases. This CDR3 comprises 15 residues. V gave up 4 bases and J gave up 2 bases; unmatched junction bases: 6. Germline V CDR1 and CDR2: SGHRS, YFSETQ. In nucleotides, the CDR3 is TGCGCCAGCAGCAGGGAGCGGGAGATCACAGATACGCAGTATTTT. It specifies CASSREREITDTQYF.

The rearrangement uses TRBV24-1 and TRBJ2-3; TRBD2 matches 7 bases. J lost 5 bases, V lost 5 bases, and 0 bases had no gene match. The CDR3 covers 12 residues. Germline V lookup: CDR1 KGHDR, CDR2 SFDVKD. CDR3 nucleotides: TGTGCCACCAGTGGGGAGGGAGATACGCAGTATTTT. Its protein is CATSGEGDTQYF.

The chain is built from TRBV28 and TRBJ2-2; a possible D gene is TRBD2 (9 bases). This CDR3 contains 18 residues. Trimming took 6 bases from V and 7 from J, leaving 27 bases between them. Germline-derived CDR1 and CDR2 are MDHEN and SYDVKM. Here the CDR3 DNA reads TGTGCCAGCAGGGCCGGGACTAGCAGGGGGCTGGGCCTCGGGGAGCTGTTTTTT. Translation gives CASRAGTSRGLGLGELFF.

The chain couples TRBV13 to TRBJ1-1, with 7 bases aligning to TRBD1. Germline loops: CDR1 PRHDT, CDR2 FYEKMQ (reference sequence). Trimming removed 4 bases from V and 1 base from J; junction bases left unmatched: 9. The CDR3 length is 16 residues. The CDR3 is CASSSEYRGRNTEAFF. As DNA, the CDR3 is TGTGCCAGCAGCTCCGAGTACAGGGGCCGGAACACTGAAGCTTTCTTT.

The rearrangement links TRBV5-1 to TRBJ2-7; 8 bases line up with TRBD1. The V gene end was trimmed by 1 base and the J gene end by 3 bases; junction bases not matched to a gene: 3. The CDR3 length is 14 residues. Germline loops: CDR1 SGHRS, CDR2 YFSETQ. As DNA, the CDR3 is TGCGCCAGCAGCTTGCGACAGGGGAACTACGAGCAGTACTTC. Protein sequence: CASSLRQGNYEQYF.

This sequence joins TRBV5-4 and TRBJ2-5; possible D gene TRBD2, 6 bases. This CDR3 region has 14 residues. The germline CDR1 and CDR2 sequences are SGHNT and YYREEE (reference sequence). Between the trimmed V and J ends, which lost 4 bases and 7 bases, there was a span of 17 bases. The chain's CDR3 is CASSAPGPGGTQYF. CDR3 DNA sequence: TGTGCCAGCAGCGCCCCGGGACCCGGGGGGACCCAGTACTTC.

The gene calls are TRBV19 and TRBJ1-4; 7 bases are shared with TRBD1. Trimming took 0 bases from V and 3 from J; bases not matched to a gene: 4. Germline loops: CDR1 LNHDA, CDR2 SQIVND (reference sequence). The CDR3 length is 16 residues. CDR3 sequence reads: CASSIDLGQPNEKLFF. The CDR3 region has the DNA TGTGCCAGTAGTATAGATCTGGGACAGCCTAATGAAAAACTGTTTTTT.

The V gene is TRBV6-4, the J gene TRBJ2-2; 7 bases are a match to TRBD2. The germline gives CDR1 MRHNA, CDR2 SNTAGT. CDR3 size: 14 residues. Losses at the gene ends were 11 bases for V and 1 base for J; bases not matched to a gene: 7. In DNA form, the CDR3 reads TGTGCCGGCAAGACGGGGGGGAACACCGGGGAGCTGTTTTTT. Translation: CAGKTGGNTGELFF.

The CDR3 loop reads CASSMQGQARYEQYF. The CDR3 DNA is TGTGCCAGCAGTATGCAGGGACAGGCCCGATACGAGCAGTACTTC. The rearrangement links TRBV6-5 to TRBJ2-7; 8 nucleotides line up with TRBD1. CDR3 length equals 15 residues. V was clipped by 5 bases and J by 4 bases; unmatched bases: 10. Germline V gene data show CDR1 as MNHEY and CDR2 as SVGAGI.